This TCR beta chain was observed in a study of breast tumors, draining lymph nodes, adjacent tissues. General study findings and limits: Compared with basal-like, luminal-like tumors shared significantly more repertoire with nontumor tissue. Data fit most tumor T cells coming from lymph node, expanding in tumor. Tumors had less TCR diversity than lymph nodes, more than nontumor tissue. Data only fit, rather than demonstrated, lymph node origin of most tumor T cells.

TCRdb itself ran the multiplex PCR reads through MiXCR, one entry per CDR3 protein. The table has 200,000 to 250,000 distinct CDR3 sequences, about a third seen once. V gave up 3 bases and J gave up 1 base, with 10 bases separating them. The CDR3 loop spans 14 amino acids. The lymph nodes were axillary draining lymph nodes from breast cancer patients. This clonotype was seen repeatedly, ten times or more. Its cognate antigen is unknown. A read error may be the cause here, since a much bigger clone is one base away. Sequencing was carried out using axillary lymph node tissue. This chain connects TRBV12-3 or TRBV12-4 to TRBJ2-7; unclear D gene. This clonotype was obtained from a female donor with breast cancer. Some clones in this sample may be carry-over from other donors' samples. The CDR3 sequence: CASSFRTPSYEQYF. CDR3 bases: TGTGCCAGCAGTTTCCGAACTCCATCCTACGAGCAGTACTTC.